The source of this T cell receptor beta chain is a study of vaccination and CD4 T cells after COVID-19. Overall study: Two-dose vaccination with either BNT162b2 or mRNA-1273 was given to participants. Researchers treated control cultures with a CEFX pool, an HIV-1 Nef pool, or no peptide.

V gave up 5 bases and J gave up 7 bases; unmatched junction bases: 11. This CDR3 comprises 16 residues. Noted treatment: roughly nine-day PBMC culture with coronavirus spike peptide pools or control peptides (ViraFEST assay). Cultures used around 2.2 million PBMCs per well, roughly 9.6 IU/ml IL-2 and 8 to 10 ug/ml peptides. This clonotype was picked up a small number of times. No antigen is known for it. Researchers used the Oncomine TCR Beta short-read assay to sequence DNA from cultured CD4+ T cells. Cultured CD4+ T cells were the source of extracted genomic DNA. TCRdb redid the calling of the PCR reads with MiXCR, one entry per CDR3 protein. Among thousands of distinct CDR3 sequences, around 20% were seen once, and the ten largest hold roughly 15%.

Sequencing was performed on CD4+ T cells from blood, cultured in vitro. The clonotype comes from a human donor who had recovered from COVID-19. The rearrangement uses TRBV12-3 or TRBV12-4 and TRBJ2-1; 10 nucleotides align to TRBD2. CDR3 DNA sequence: TGTGCCAGCAGTCCTTTAGCGGGGGGCTTTGGGAATGAGCAGTTCTTC. As protein: CASSPLAGGFGNEQFF.